The sequence of this TCR beta chain was determined in a study of PD-1 blockade in classical Hodgkin lymphoma. The patients all showed relapse after autologous stem cell transplantation, while their brentuximab vedotin exposure varied. Best responses fell into complete response, partial response or progressive disease. The repertoire was sequenced with immunoSEQ multiplex PCR; TCRdb's copy has only in-frame clones and lacks some. Among 39,000 or so clones, around 83% were seen once, and the ten largest hold 5.5% to 6.5%. As to this clone: Its specificity is unknown.

The CDR3 runs to 16 residues. J lost 2 bases, V lost 3 bases, and 5 bases had no gene match. Germline CDR1 is MNHEY and CDR2 is SMNVEV (reference sequence). Study-level results: Newly diagnosed patients had baseline TCR diversity that was reportedly lower than that of healthy donors. Unlike CD8+ TCR diversity, which did not rise significantly by C4D1, CD4+ TCR diversity did. Patients with a complete response exhibited baseline diversity comparable to newly diagnosed patients.

The sample in question was peripheral blood mononuclear cells (PBMCs), obtained before the second cycle of nivolumab. This TCR was sampled from a human donor with classical Hodgkin lymphoma. The J gene is TRBJ2-3, the V gene TRBV27; 10 positions agree with TRBD2. CDR3 bases: TGTGCCAGCAGTTTTCTCCTAGCGGGGGCCACAGATACGCAGTATTTT. Amino acids: CASSFLLAGATDTQYF.